These 14 T cell receptor beta chains originate from one sample sequenced in a study of cytomegalovirus exposure and HLA in healthy donors. Primers for the PCR totalled 60 Vbeta and 13 Jbeta. Assay: immunoSEQ multiplex PCR; the TCRdb copy retains only in-frame clones and omits some. Of 80,000 to 100,000 clones listed, 65% to 85% were seen once; the top ten hold about 4.9%. The specimen was PBMCs. The receptors shown here come from a man aged 40-49 years in good health and CMV-seropositive.

This clone was seen a handful of times. The genes are TRBV7-6 and TRBJ2-1, with a weak D call TRBD2 (6 bases). Trimming removed 3 bases from V and 7 bases from J, with 13 bases in between. Per germline, CDR1 SGHVS and CDR2 FNYEAQ. The CDR3 totals 14 residues. In DNA, the CDR3 is TGTGCCAGCAGCTTCGCCGGGACTCTGAATGAGCAGTTCTTC. It is translated as CASSFAGTLNEQFF. The variable domain in full, completed from reference TRBV7-6 and TRBJ2-1, reads GAGVSQSPRYKVTKRGQDVALRCDPISGHVSLYWYRQALGQGPEFLTYFNYEAQQDKSGLPNDRFSAERPEGSISTLTIQRTEQRDSAMYRCASSFAGTLNEQFFGPGTRLTVL.

The V gene is TRBV2, the J gene TRBJ2-7; unclear D gene. This CDR3 spans 12 amino acids. The V gene lost 1 base and the J gene lost 2 bases, with 3 bases spanning the gap. Germline V gene lookup returns CDR1 SNHLY and CDR2 FYNNEI. CDR3: CASSEGPYEQYF. The CDR3 DNA reads TGTGCCAGCAGTGAAGGGCCCTACGAGCAGTACTTC.

V gene TRBV5-3 combines with J gene TRBJ2-7, with D possibly TRBD2 on 5 matching bases. TRBV5-3 is an ORF, and what it does is uncertain. Trimming removed 1 base at V and 3 bases at J, with 23 bases between. This CDR3 comprises 18 residues. The CDR3 loop reads CARSLYGSSWGISYEQYF. CDR3 nucleotides: TGTGCCAGAAGCTTGTATGGGAGTTCTTGGGGAATTAGCTACGAGCAGTACTTC.

The rearrangement links TRBV11-3 to TRBJ2-1; D gene uncertain. This CDR3 is 13 amino acids long. Germline V lookup: CDR1 SGHNT, CDR2 YENEEA. V was trimmed by 1 base and J by 5 bases, leaving 6 bases between them. This CDR3 reads CASSLATHNEQFF. The CDR3 DNA reads TGTGCCAGCAGCTTAGCGACTCACAATGAGCAGTTCTTC.

The table lists this clone with a count of one. The V call is TRBV15, the J call TRBJ2-2; D is uncertain. Germline V lookup: CDR1 LNHNV, CDR2 YYDKDF (reference sequence). V was clipped by 5 bases and J by 0 bases, with 10 bases between them. The CDR3 length is 15 residues. The CDR3 DNA is TGTGCCACCAGCTGGAGCCCCACGAACACCGGGGAGCTGTTTTTT. Amino acids: CATSWSPTNTGELFF. Full variable domain (missing parts from reference TRBV15 and TRBJ2-2): DAMVIQNPRYQVTQFGKPVTLSCSQTLNHNVMYWYQQKSSQAPKLLFHYYDKDFNNEADTPDNFQSRRPNTSFCFLDIRSPGLGDTAMYLCATSWSPTNTGELFFGEGSRLTVL.

The rearrangement joins TRBV7-2 to TRBJ1-1, with D unclear. V lost 6 bases and J lost 6, with 20 bases in between. Germline loops: CDR1 SGHTA, CDR2 FQGNSA. This CDR3 is 15 amino acids long. CDR3: CASRLNPRVAAEAFF. CDR3 coding DNA: TGTGCCAGCAGGCTAAACCCCCGGGTCGCCGCTGAAGCTTTCTTT.

The rearrangement links TRBV6-5 to TRBJ1-6; D is undetermined. The germline V gene has CDR1 MNHEY and CDR2 SVGAGI. The V gene lost 0 bases and the J gene lost 9 bases, with 12 bases spanning the gap. This CDR3 is built from 15 residues. CDR3 loop: CASSYSTGESSPLHF. The DNA of the CDR3 is TGTGCCAGCAGTTACTCGACTGGGGAGAGTTCACCCCTCCACTTT.

With regard to this clone: Germline is not matched at one junction end, which may reflect a read error. V gene TRBV19 combines with J gene TRBJ2-6, with a tentative D call TRBD1 (5 bases). This CDR3 region has 15 residues. The germline CDR1 and CDR2 sequences are LNHDA and SQIVND (reference sequence). CDR3 region: CASSNGVSGANGLTF. In DNA, the CDR3 is TGTGCCAGTAGTAATGGGGTCTCTGGGGCCAACGGCCTGACTTTC.

The gene calls are TRBV6-1 and TRBJ1-1; 7 positions match TRBD1. CDR1 and CDR2 (germline): MNHNS, SASEGT. The V and J ends lost 2 bases and 0 bases, in that order; junction bases with no gene match: 6. The CDR3 totals 16 residues. The CDR3 DNA is TGTGCCAGCAGTGAATACGTCGGACAGGTGAACACTGAAGCTTTCTTT. Translating gives CASSEYVGQVNTEAFF.

The chain has TRBV11-3 and TRBJ2-1, with 7 bases identical to TRBD2. With V trimmed by 2 bases and J by 0 bases, 4 bases remained unmatched. CDR3 size: 16 residues. Germline V gene data show CDR1 as SGHNT and CDR2 as YENEEA. The CDR3 loop is CASSLRRTSSYNEQFF. The DNA of the CDR3 is TGTGCCAGCAGCTTAAGGCGGACTAGCTCCTACAATGAGCAGTTCTTC.

This chain joins TRBV28 and TRBJ1-1; a weak D match, TRBD1 (5 bases). V shed 4 bases and J shed 0 bases, with 9 bases lying between them. The germline V gene encodes CDR1 MDHEN and CDR2 SYDVKM. There are 14 residues in the CDR3. The CDR3 is CASSWDSMNTEAFF. The CDR3 bases are TGTGCCAGCAGTTGGGACTCCATGAACACTGAAGCTTTCTTT.

The rearrangement joins TRBV2 to TRBJ2-6; D unclear. Trimming pared 5 bases from V and 0 bases from J, leaving 8 bases between. Germline V gene data show CDR1 as SNHLY and CDR2 as FYNNEI. The CDR3 consists of 15 residues. The chain's CDR3 is CASSSPNSGANVLTF. CDR3 DNA: TGTGCCAGCAGTAGCCCGAACTCTGGGGCCAACGTCCTGACTTTC.

The chain joins TRBV28 to TRBJ1-2; TRBD1 might be the D (6 bases). This CDR3 has 15 amino acids. Germline CDR1 is MDHEN and CDR2 is SYDVKM. The V gene lost 5 bases and the J gene lost 4 bases, with 17 bases spanning the gap. This chain's CDR3 is CASSSPLQGVYGYTF. CDR3 DNA sequence: TGTGCCAGCAGTAGCCCTTTACAGGGAGTCTATGGCTACACCTTC.

This chain joins TRBV12-5 and TRBJ1-5; no firm D call. Trimming left V 8 bases short and J 1 base short, with 9 bases between. CDR1 and CDR2 from the germline V gene are LGHNT and FRNRAP. The CDR3 is made up of 13 amino acids. Here the CDR3 DNA reads TGTGCTAGTAGTCAGGAAAGCAATCAGCCCCAGCATTTT. Translation: CASSQESNQPQHF.